Below, 3 T cell receptor beta chains from the same sample are listed, as sequenced in a study of blood T cell repertoires in COVID-19. Some clones are missing from TCRdb's copy, which holds only in-frame ones; the method was immunoSEQ multiplex PCR. This sample carries 110,000 to 150,000 clones, approximately 84% of them seen once, and the ten largest clones take roughly 9%. What was sequenced was peripheral blood. The receptors derive from a woman older than 75 in a cohort sampled during active or convalescent COVID-19.

CDR3 coding DNA: TGCGCCAGCAGCTTCTCGGCTAACAAATGGACTAACACTGAAGCTTTCTTT. It encodes CASSFSANKWTNTEAFF. The chain carries TRBV5-1 and TRBJ1-1; D gene uncertain. The CDR3 spans 17 residues. Deletions cut 2 bases from V and 2 bases from J, with 19 bases between. The germline V gene encodes CDR1 SGHRS and CDR2 YFSETQ.

The rearrangement joins TRBV27 to TRBJ1-2, with TRBD1 identical over 7 bases. The V gene's germline CDR1 is MNHEY and CDR2 SMNVEV (reference sequence). V dropped 5 bases and J dropped 4; count of bases not matched to a gene: 7. The CDR3 is made up of 14 amino acids. CDR3 nucleotide sequence: TGTGCCAGCAGTAAGAGACAGGGCTTCTATGGCTACACCTTC. It yields the protein CASSKRQGFYGYTF.

There are a few counts of this clone. The chain is built from TRBV11-2 and TRBJ1-1; TRBD1 is a possible D gene (6 bases). The CDR3 loop spans 14 amino acids. CDR1 is SGHAT and CDR2 is FQNNGV in the germline V gene. Trimming removed 1 base from V and 2 bases from J, with 8 bases in between. The CDR3 loop reads CASSLVGTNTEAFF. The CDR3, as DNA: TGTGCCAGCAGCTTAGTGGGGACAAACACTGAAGCTTTCTTT.